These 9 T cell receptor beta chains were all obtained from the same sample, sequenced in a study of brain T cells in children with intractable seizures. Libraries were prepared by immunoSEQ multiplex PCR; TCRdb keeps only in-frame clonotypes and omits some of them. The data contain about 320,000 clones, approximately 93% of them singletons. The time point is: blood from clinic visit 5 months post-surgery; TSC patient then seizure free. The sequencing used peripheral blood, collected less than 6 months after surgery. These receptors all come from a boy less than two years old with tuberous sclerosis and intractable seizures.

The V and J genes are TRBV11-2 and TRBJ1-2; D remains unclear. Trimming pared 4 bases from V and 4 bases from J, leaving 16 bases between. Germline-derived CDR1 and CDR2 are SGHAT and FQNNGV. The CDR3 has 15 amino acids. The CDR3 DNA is TGTGCCAGCAGCTCCGTCGAGTTGTTTGCCTATGGCTACACCTTC. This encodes CASSSVELFAYGYTF. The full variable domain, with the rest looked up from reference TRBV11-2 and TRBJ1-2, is EAGVAQSPRYKIIEKRQSVAFWCNPISGHATLYWYQQILGQGPKLLIQFQNNGVVDDSQLPKDRFSAERLKGVDSTLKIQPAKLEDSAVYLCASSSVELFAYGYTFGSGTRLTVV.

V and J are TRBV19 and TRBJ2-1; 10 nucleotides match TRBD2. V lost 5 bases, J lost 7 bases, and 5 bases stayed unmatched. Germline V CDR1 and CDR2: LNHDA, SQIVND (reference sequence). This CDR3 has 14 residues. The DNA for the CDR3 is TGTGCCAGTAGTTTCGGACTAGCGGCGAATGAGCAGTTCTTC. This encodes CASSFGLAANEQFF. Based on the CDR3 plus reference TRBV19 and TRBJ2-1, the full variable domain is DGGITQSPKYLFRKEGQNVTLSCEQNLNHDAMYWYRQDPGQGLRLIYYSQIVNDFQKGDIAEGYSVSREKKESFPLTVTSAQKNPTAFYLCASSFGLAANEQFFGPGTRLTVL.

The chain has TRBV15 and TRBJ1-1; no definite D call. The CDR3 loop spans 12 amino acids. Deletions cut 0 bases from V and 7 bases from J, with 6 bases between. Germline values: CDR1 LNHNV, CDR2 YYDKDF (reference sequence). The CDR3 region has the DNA TGTGCCACCAGCAGAGAGTACTTTGAAGCTTTCTTT. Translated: CATSREYFEAFF.

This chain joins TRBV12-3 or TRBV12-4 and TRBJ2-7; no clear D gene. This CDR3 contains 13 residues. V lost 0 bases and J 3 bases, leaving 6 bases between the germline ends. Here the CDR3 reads CASSLASFYEQYF. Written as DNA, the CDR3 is TGTGCCAGCAGTTTAGCTAGCTTCTACGAGCAGTACTTC.

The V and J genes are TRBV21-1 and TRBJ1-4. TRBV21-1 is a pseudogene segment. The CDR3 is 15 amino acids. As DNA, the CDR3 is TGTGCCAGCAGCAAAAGACGAGACACTAATGAAAAACTGTTTTTT. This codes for CASSKRRDTNEKLFF.

The CDR3 protein is CASSSGTQETQYF. CDR3 nucleotides: TGTGCCAGCAGCTCAGGGACTCAAGAGACCCAGTACTTC. The rearrangement joins TRBV7-9 to TRBJ2-5; weak D call: TRBD2 (6 bases). The germline V gene encodes CDR1 SEHNR and CDR2 FQNEAQ (reference sequence). CDR3 length: 13 residues. Trimming removed 4 bases from V and 2 bases from J, with 8 bases in between.

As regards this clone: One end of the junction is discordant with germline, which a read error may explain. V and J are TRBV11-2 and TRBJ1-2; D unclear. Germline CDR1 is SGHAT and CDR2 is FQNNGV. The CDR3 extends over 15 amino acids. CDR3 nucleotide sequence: TGTGCCAGCAGCTTAGCACCGGACCCTAATTATGGCTACACCTTC. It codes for CASSLAPDPNYGYTF.

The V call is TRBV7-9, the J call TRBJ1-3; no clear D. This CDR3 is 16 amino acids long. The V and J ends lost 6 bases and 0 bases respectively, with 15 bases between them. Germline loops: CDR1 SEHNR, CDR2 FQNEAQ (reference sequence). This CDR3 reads CASRGIVALSGNTIYF. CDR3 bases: TGTGCCAGCAGGGGGATTGTCGCGCTCTCTGGAAACACCATATATTTT.

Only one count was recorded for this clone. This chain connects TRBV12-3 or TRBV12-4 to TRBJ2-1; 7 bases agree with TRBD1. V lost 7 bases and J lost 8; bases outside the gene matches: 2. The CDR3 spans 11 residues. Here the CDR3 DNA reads TGTGCCAGCACACAGGGGTATGAGCAGTTCTTC. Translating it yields CASTQGYEQFF.